Presented here are 24 T cell receptor beta chains from one specimen sequenced in a study of blood T cells in healthy people across ages. It was with a sample-barcoded 5' primer and a J-beta primer mix that a second PCR of roughly 6 to 12 cycles was run. TCRdb fed the 5' RACE reads into MiXCR, producing one record per CDR3 protein. The table has about 1 million distinct CDR3 sequences, over 35% seen once; the top ten hold approximately 17%. Sequenced material: blood. The receptors come from a woman in her sixties in good health.

The rearrangement uses TRBV6-5 and TRBJ2-1, with D possibly TRBD2 on 5 matching bases. V dropped 2 bases and J dropped 2 bases, with 10 bases sitting between them. The CDR3 length is 15 residues. The germline gives CDR1 MNHEY, CDR2 SVGAGI. The CDR3 DNA reads as TGTGCCAGCAGTTACGCGGGCCTAACCTACAATGAGCAGTTCTTC. Translated: CASSYAGLTYNEQFF.

This chain links TRBV6-5 with TRBJ1-1, with D uncertain. V lost 0 bases and J 7 bases, leaving 15 bases between the germline ends. Germline assignment: CDR1 MNHEY and CDR2 SVGAGI. The CDR3 is 15 residues long. The CDR3 region has the DNA TGTGCCAGCAGTTACTCGATTCGGGGTTCAGTTGAAGCTTTCTTT. Encoded protein: CASSYSIRGSVEAFF.

The chain joins TRBV6-6 to TRBJ2-6; TRBD1 aligns across 7 bases. Trimming took 7 bases from V and 2 from J; bases not matched to a gene: 5. The CDR3 has 15 amino acids. Per germline, CDR1 MNHNY and CDR2 SVGAGI (reference sequence). CDR3 in DNA: TGTGCCAGCACGGTTACAGGGGCTGGGGCCAACGTCCTGACTTTC. It is translated as CASTVTGAGANVLTF.

The table lists this clonotype with a few counts. The CDR3 DNA is TGTGCCATCAGTGAGACACTAGCGGGAGGGAATGAGCAGTTCTTC. Amino acid sequence: CAISETLAGGNEQFF. This chain uses TRBV10-3 with TRBJ2-1, with TRBD2 matching 13 bases. V dropped 2 bases and J dropped 7; count of bases not matched to a gene: 2. This CDR3 is built from 15 residues. Germline lookup yields CDR1 ENHRY and CDR2 SYGVKD.

This chain uses TRBV29-1 with TRBJ1-2; D possibly corresponds to TRBD1 (6 bases). This CDR3 spans 17 amino acids. CDR1 SQVTM and CDR2 ANQGSEA come from the germline V gene. V was cut by 4 bases and J by 2 bases, with 23 bases left in between. CDR3 protein: CSVVGGAGGTSNYGYTF. DNA for the CDR3: TGCAGCGTTGTCGGAGGCGCCGGGGGCACCTCAAACTATGGCTACACCTTC. Full variable domain (rest looked up from reference TRBV29-1 and TRBJ1-2): SAVISQKPSRDICQRGTSLTIQCQVDSQVTMMFWYRQQPGQSLTLIATANQGSEATYESGFVIDKFPISRPNLTFSTLTVSNMSPEDSSIYLCSVVGGAGGTSNYGYTFGSGTRLTVV.

The rearrangement joins TRBV28 to TRBJ2-7; 11 nucleotides match TRBD1. Germline CDR1 and CDR2: MDHEN and SYDVKM. Losses at the gene ends were 10 bases for V and 4 bases for J; bases not matched to a gene: 6. The CDR3 loop spans 13 amino acids. CDR3 DNA: TGTGCCATAACCGGGACAGGGGGTTACGAGCAGTACTTC. Encoded protein: CAITGTGGYEQYF.

The chain couples TRBV2 to TRBJ2-3; TRBD2 matches 8 bases. The V gene end was trimmed by 5 bases and the J gene end by 2 bases; junction bases not matched to a gene: 3. This CDR3 is 14 amino acids long. Germline V CDR1 and CDR2: SNHLY, FYNNEI. This CDR3 reads CASSSGSPTDTQYF. The CDR3, as DNA: TGTGCCAGCAGTAGCGGGAGCCCCACAGATACGCAGTATTTT.

The chain carries TRBV11-1 and TRBJ2-3, with D tentatively TRBD1 or TRBD2 (6 bases each). Trimming took off 5 bases at V and 5 bases at J, with 20 bases between the two ends. Germline V gene sequence: CDR1 SGHAT, CDR2 FQDESV (reference sequence). CDR3 length: 16 amino acids. This CDR3 reads CASSEFGGTSVDTQYF. Here the CDR3 DNA reads TGTGCCAGCAGCGAATTTGGGGGGACATCCGTAGATACGCAGTATTTT.

The V and J genes are TRBV7-9 and TRBJ2-5; D may match TRBD1 or TRBD2 (5 bases each). The DNA end is more similar to TRBJ2-7, so the J call may be wrong. CDR1 SEHNR and CDR2 FQNEAQ come from the germline V gene (reference sequence). The CDR3 length is 13 residues. The CDR3: CASSTRVRGEQYF. In DNA form, the CDR3 reads TGTGCCAGCAGCACGAGGGTTAGGGGCGAGCAGTACTTC.

J is TRBJ2-1 and V is TRBV20-1; TRBD1 matches 9 bases. Germline CDR1 reads DFQATT; CDR2 reads SNEGSKA (reference sequence). The CDR3 is 15 amino acids. With 4 bases clipped from V and 6 bases from J, the junction kept 10 bases outside the gene matches. CDR3 in amino acids: CSANLPGTGTNEQFF. CDR3 DNA: TGCAGTGCTAACCTTCCCGGGACAGGGACCAATGAGCAGTTCTTC.

This chain joins TRBV2 and TRBJ2-1, with D possibly being TRBD1 or TRBD2 (5 bases each). V lost 6 bases to trimming and J lost 9 bases, with 15 bases between them. This CDR3 spans 13 amino acids. CDR1 and CDR2 from the germline V gene are SNHLY and FYNNEI. CDR3 bases: TGTGCCAGCAGAACCGGGGCAGACGGTGAGCAGTTCTTC. It codes for CASRTGADGEQFF.

In its sample, this clonotype was seen many times. In DNA, the CDR3 is TGTGCCAGCGCTAGCGGGCGGGGGGATTACAATGAGCAGTTCTTC. This codes for CASASGRGDYNEQFF. This chain connects TRBV7-3 to TRBJ2-1, with TRBD2 matching 8 bases. The CDR3 totals 15 residues. V lost 8 bases, J lost 4 bases, and 10 bases stayed unmatched. The germline CDR1 and CDR2 sequences are SGHTA and FQGTGA.

The genes are TRBV7-3 and TRBJ2-5; D is ambiguous. Germline-derived CDR1 and CDR2 are SGHTA and FQGTGA. The CDR3 spans 14 residues. V lost 1 base and J lost 1, with 7 bases in between. The CDR3 loop is CASSLMGFQETQYF. The CDR3 DNA is TGTGCCAGCAGCTTAATGGGGTTCCAAGAGACCCAGTACTTC.

This clonotype was seen a handful of times. The rearrangement links TRBV12-3 or TRBV12-4 to TRBJ2-7; 9 bases agree with TRBD2. V shed 5 bases and J 0 bases; nucleotides not matched to a gene: 11. CDR3 length: 17 amino acids. For the CDR3, the DNA is TGTGCCAGCAGTCCCTCCGCGGGAGGGAGAAGCTCCTACGAGCAGTACTTC. Its translation is CASSPSAGGRSSYEQYF.

The V gene is TRBV4-1, the J gene TRBJ2-1; D possibly corresponds to TRBD2 (5 bases). The CDR3 has 14 amino acids. Germline loops: CDR1 MGHRA, CDR2 YSYEKL. Trimming took off 0 bases at V and 6 bases at J, with 9 bases between the two ends. CDR3 amino acids: CASSQDEGGNEQFF. For the CDR3, the DNA is TGCGCCAGCAGCCAAGATGAGGGTGGCAATGAGCAGTTCTTC.

This chain links TRBV6-5 with TRBJ1-5; D gene unclear. V gave up 7 bases and J gave up 4 bases, with 17 bases separating them. Germline V gives CDR1 MNHEY, CDR2 SVGAGI. CDR3 length equals 15 residues. CDR3 in DNA: TGTGCCAGCACCTCGGAAGCCTGGGTTAATCAGCCCCAGCATTTT. Protein: CASTSEAWVNQPQHF.

The J gene is TRBJ1-4, the V gene TRBV9, with D tentatively TRBD1 (6 bases). Germline values: CDR1 SGDLS, CDR2 YYNGEE. V was shortened by 4 bases and J by 6 bases, with 16 bases between the two germline ends. The CDR3 runs to 15 residues. CDR3 protein: CASSPGADSYEKLFF. The CDR3 region has the DNA TGTGCCAGCAGCCCAGGGGCGGATTCATATGAAAAACTGTTTTTT.

A note on this clonotype: One junction end does not reproduce the germline sequence, and a read error may be involved. Here the CDR3 reads CASSVGGQSYEQYF. In DNA, the CDR3 is TGCGCCAGCAGCGTCGGGGGGCAGTCCTACGAGCAGTACTTC. This chain connects TRBV9 to TRBJ2-7; a weak D match, TRBD2 (7 bases). CDR1 is SGDLS and CDR2 is YYNGEE in the germline V gene. This CDR3 has 14 residues.

The V and J genes are TRBV5-8 and TRBJ2-1; 14 bases match TRBD2. This CDR3 spans 15 amino acids. Germline V gene sequence: CDR1 SGHTS, CDR2 YDEGEE. Trimming took 3 bases from V and 9 from J; bases not matched to a gene: 5. The CDR3 bases are TGTGCCAGCAGCTCGGGACTAGCGGGAGCGGGTGAGCAGTTCTTC. As protein: CASSSGLAGAGEQFF.

This clonotype was counted a few times. This CDR3 is CASSLGITLHF. The CDR3 DNA is TGTGCCAGCAGCCTAGGAATCACCCTCCACTTT. The V gene is TRBV6-6, the J gene TRBJ1-6; no firm D call. The CDR3 sequence is 11 residues long. V was clipped by 6 bases and J by 14 bases, with 11 bases between them. Germline V gene sequence: CDR1 MNHNY, CDR2 SVGAGI (reference sequence).

V usage is TRBV15 and J usage is TRBJ2-7; 9 bases are shared with TRBD1. Germline V gene data show CDR1 as LNHNV and CDR2 as YYDKDF (reference sequence). CDR3 length: 15 residues. V lost 5 bases and J lost 2; bases outside the gene matches: 7. The CDR3 DNA sequence: TGTGCCACCAGCTTCCGACAGGGGGTAACCTACGAGCAGTACTTC. Translation: CATSFRQGVTYEQYF.

As for this clonotype: At one end, the junction sequence differs from germline, possibly due to a read error. The chain carries TRBV20-1 and TRBJ1-5, with D possibly TRBD1 on 6 matching bases. The CDR3 loop spans 16 amino acids. Germline assignment: CDR1 DFQATT and CDR2 SNEGSKA (reference sequence). The CDR3 nucleotides are TGCAGTGCCTACCTTGGACAGCCTTCTAGCAATCGGCCCCAGCATTTT. Translating gives CSAYLGQPSSNRPQHF.

V usage is TRBV15 and J usage is TRBJ1-2; tentatively, D is TRBD1 (5 bases). There are 16 residues in the CDR3. CDR1 LNHNV and CDR2 YYDKDF come from the germline V gene (reference sequence). V was shortened by 0 bases and J by 2 bases, with 13 bases between the two germline ends. CDR3 in amino acids: CATSRDLGGLNYGYTF. The CDR3 bases are TGTGCCACCAGCAGAGATCTCGGGGGACTCAACTATGGCTACACCTTC.

Only a few counts were recorded for this clonotype. The CDR3 here is CASSLPGPGTEAFF. CDR3 coding DNA: TGTGCCAGCAGCCTACCGGGGCCAGGAACTGAAGCTTTCTTT. J is TRBJ1-1 and V is TRBV3-1, with D perhaps TRBD1 (5 bases). V was clipped by 4 bases and J by 5 bases, with 14 bases between them. This CDR3 contains 14 residues. CDR1 is LGHDT and CDR2 is YNNKEL in the germline V gene (reference sequence). Full variable domain (rest looked up from reference TRBV3-1 and TRBJ1-1): DTAVSQTPKYLVTQMGNDKSIKCEQNLGHDTMYWYKQDSKKFLKIMFSYNNKELIINETVPNRFSPKSPDKAHLNLHINSLELGDSAVYFCASSLPGPGTEAFFGQGTRLTVV.